This note documents a single T cell receptor beta chain sequence. This clonotype has more than one count but fewer than ten. There is no known antigen for this receptor. Per-base qualities were not stored, and no clone one base away is much larger. The library was built by means of RT-PCR. Instrument used: Illumina HiSeq 2500. The public sequencing data were trimmed at Q25 with fastp and processed into clonotypes with MiXCR by TCRdb, which kept only in-frame beta chains. Here each entry gathers all rows of one CDR3 protein and keeps the most common genes and DNA. The table for this sample lists just over 300,000 distinct CDR3 sequences; just over 20% of them were counted only once. The leading ten clones occupy about a tenth of the sample. The data are from a study of response to subunit inactivated influenza vaccine listed by TCRdb under 2018. Regarding the study in general: Deep quantitative profiling of the T cell receptor repertoire was used in the study to follow responses to a trivalent subunit inactivated influenza vaccine. General study outcomes and caveats: The authors proposed that each seasonal influenza vaccination may bring in only a limited number of new T cells.

This receptor was obtained from a man aged 50-75 years who received an inactivated influenza vaccine. Donor details come from another sample of the same person, matched by shared clones. The sample here was PBMCs from blood, taken less than 22 months after vaccination.

The DNA sequence follows: TGCAGTGCTAGGGTTCAGGGGGCCCCTCAGCCCCAGCATTTT. Translated, it gives CSARVQGAPQPQHF. The chain couples TRBV20-1 to TRBJ1-5; 8 junctional bases match TRBD1. Sequences DFQATT (CDR1) and SNEGSKA (CDR2) are obtained from the germline V gene (reference sequence). V and J are trimmed by 3 bases and 6 bases, and the gene matches miss 7 bases of the junction. Taken from cysteine to phenylalanine, the CDR3 has 14 residues. The sequence is cut down to CDR3 DNA, 42 bases in frame from base 1.